Presented here are 21 T cell receptor beta chains from one specimen sequenced in a study of T cell clones after liver transplantation. Here immunoSEQ multiplex PCR was the method, and the copy in TCRdb shows in-frame clones only, minus some. Of just under 60,000 clones in the sample, roughly 70% were seen once. The sequencing used CD4+ T cells from blood, collected at the approximately 16-month timepoint. These receptor sequences come from a human patient who received a liver transplant. Some T cells may arise from the graft donor.

This clone is medium-sized (0.01 to 0.1%). The chain uses TRBV6-1 and TRBJ1-6; 9 nucleotides align to TRBD1. The V gene end was trimmed by 5 bases and the J gene end by 9 bases; junction bases not matched to a gene: 8. Looked up from germline, CDR1 is MNHNS and CDR2 is SASEGT. CDR3 length: 15 residues. CDR3 region: CASSSSGQGFSPLHF. CDR3 bases: TGTGCCAGCAGTTCTTCAGGACAGGGGTTTTCACCCCTCCACTTT.

This sequence joins TRBV29-1 and TRBJ2-5; 9 bases line up with TRBD2. This CDR3 has 13 residues. Germline lookup yields CDR1 SQVTM and CDR2 ANQGSEA. V shed 5 bases and J 5 bases; nucleotides not matched to a gene: 6. The CDR3 sequence: CSVRASGVETQYF. CDR3 coding DNA: TGCAGCGTTAGGGCTAGCGGGGTGGAGACCCAGTACTTC.

Only one count was recorded for this clone. V usage is TRBV7-2 and J usage is TRBJ1-3; D is possibly TRBD1 (5 bases). V shed 1 base and J shed 4 bases, with 11 bases lying between them. CDR3 length: 15 residues. Germline V gene data show CDR1 as SGHTA and CDR2 as FQGNSA. DNA of the CDR3: TGTGCCAGCAGCTTAGGAGGGACGGGGGGAAACACCATATATTTT. Translated, it gives CASSLGGTGGNTIYF.

This clone was counted between two and nine times. The rearrangement joins TRBV7-2 to TRBJ2-3; either TRBD1 or TRBD2 may fit D (5 bases each). The CDR3 loop spans 16 amino acids. Germline loops: CDR1 SGHTA, CDR2 FQGNSA. V was trimmed by 2 bases and J by 2 bases, leaving 14 bases between them. In DNA, the CDR3 is TGTGCCAGCAGCTTAATTTCGGGGACCCTCACAGATACGCAGTATTTT. Residues: CASSLISGTLTDTQYF.

This clone was detected ten times or more. The chain has TRBV6-1 and TRBJ1-5; TRBD1 aligns across 9 bases. Germline CDR1 is MNHNS and CDR2 is SASEGT. The CDR3 is 16 amino acids. Trimming took 0 bases from V and 7 from J; bases not matched to a gene: 7. The CDR3, as DNA: TGTGCCAGCAGTGAAGCTATAGGGACAGGGCAGCAGCCCCAGCATTTT. Translation: CASSEAIGTGQQPQHF.

This clone occurred a few times. The chain links TRBV7-2 to TRBJ1-3; D call uncertain. CDR1 and CDR2 from the germline V gene are SGHTA and FQGNSA. Trimming cost V 5 bases and J 4 bases, with 6 bases left between them. The CDR3 totals 12 residues. CDR3 in DNA: TGTGCCAGCAGCCCCCGCGGAAACACCATATATTTT. Amino acids: CASSPRGNTIYF.

The chain combines TRBV2 with TRBJ2-5; 9 positions agree with TRBD1. The closer fit of TRBJ2-7 to the DNA end suggests the J call may be wrong. CDR1 is SNHLY, CDR2 FYNNEI, per germline. The CDR3 length is 15 residues. The CDR3 coding sequence is TGTGCCAGCAGTGAAGATTGGACAGGGGACAACGAGCAGTACTTC. Its translation is CASSEDWTGDNEQYF.

The chain links TRBV7-9 to TRBJ1-1, with a tentative D call TRBD1 (5 bases). Looked up from germline, CDR1 is SEHNR and CDR2 is FQNEAQ (reference sequence). V was pared by 4 bases and J by 0 bases, with 12 bases between. The CDR3 loop spans 15 amino acids. The CDR3 DNA reads as TGTGCCAGCAGCTCCGAAGACAGCATGAACACTGAAGCTTTCTTT. Translated, it gives CASSSEDSMNTEAFF.

The rearrangement joins TRBV4-3 to TRBJ2-5, with D hard to call. The CDR3 runs 14 residues. Trimming shortened V by 1 base and J by 1 base, and 7 bases separated the two germline ends. Germline CDR1 is LGHNA and CDR2 is YSLEER. The CDR3 DNA sequence: TGCGCCAGCAGCCAAGTTGTAGCCCAAGAGACCCAGTACTTC. Translation: CASSQVVAQETQYF.

This sequence joins TRBV5-1 and TRBJ1-4; no clear D gene. CDR3 length equals 15 residues. Germline loops: CDR1 SGHRS, CDR2 YFSETQ. V was cut by 0 bases and J by 8 bases, with 14 bases left in between. CDR3 loop: CASSLGISNREKLFF. The CDR3 DNA follows: TGCGCCAGCAGCTTGGGAATTTCGAACAGAGAAAAACTGTTTTTT.

The J gene is TRBJ1-1, the V gene TRBV11-2; 7 bases are a match to TRBD1. J was trimmed by 7 bases and V by 4 bases; bases with no gene match: 3. Per the germline V gene, CDR1 is SGHAT and CDR2 is FQNNGV. CDR3 length: 12 amino acids. CDR3 amino acids: CASSSRDSEAFF. The DNA for the CDR3 is TGTGCCAGCAGCTCCCGGGACAGTGAAGCTTTCTTT.

This clone was counted a few times. The chain carries TRBV2 and TRBJ2-2; a weak D match, TRBD1 (6 bases). This CDR3 comprises 15 residues. Germline V gene sequence: CDR1 SNHLY, CDR2 FYNNEI. The V and J ends lost 10 bases and 0 bases respectively, with 15 bases between them. The CDR3: CATRQETANTGELFF. The CDR3 nucleotides are TGTGCCACCCGACAGGAGACAGCGAACACCGGGGAGCTGTTTTTT.

The chain couples TRBV27 to TRBJ2-5, with a weak D call TRBD1 (7 bases). The length of the CDR3 is 14 residues. V lost 5 bases and J lost 2, with 12 bases in between. Per germline, CDR1 MNHEY and CDR2 SMNVEV (reference sequence). The CDR3 spells CASSLRDRQETQYF. CDR3 sequence (DNA): TGTGCCAGCAGTCTGCGGGACAGACAAGAGACCCAGTACTTC.

On this clone itself: The same CDR3 can be traced to other DNA sequences in this sample. The rearrangement joins TRBV7-9 to TRBJ2-2, with D hard to call. CDR3 size: 12 residues. V lost 5 bases to trimming and J lost 6 bases, with 7 bases between them. CDR1 is SEHNR and CDR2 is FQNEAQ in the germline V gene (reference sequence). Here the CDR3 DNA reads TGTGCCAGCAGCCTAAGCGCCGGGGAGCTGTTTTTT. Residues: CASSLSAGELFF. The full variable domain, in which reference TRBV7-9 and TRBJ2-2 provide the parts outside the CDR3, is DTGVSQNPRHKITKRGQNVTFRCDPISEHNRLYWYRQTLGQGPEFLTYFQNEAQLEKSRLLSDRFSAERPKGSFSTLEIQRTEQGDSAMYLCASSLSAGELFFGEGSRLTVL.

The genes are TRBV5-1 and TRBJ2-1; D might be TRBD2 (5 bases). Trimming removed 0 bases at V and 7 bases at J, with 14 bases between. Germline CDR1 reads SGHRS; CDR2 reads YFSETQ. CDR3 length: 15 residues. The CDR3 DNA reads as TGCGCCAGCAGCTTGGAACCCGTAAGGACTAATGAGCAGTTCTTC. This translates into CASSLEPVRTNEQFF.

The chain combines TRBV28 with TRBJ1-5; D is possibly TRBD1 (6 bases). The V gene's germline CDR1 is MDHEN and CDR2 SYDVKM. V lost 5 bases to trimming and J lost 6 bases, with 17 bases between them. This CDR3 has 15 amino acids. In DNA, the CDR3 is TGTGCCAGCAGTCCTACTCCAGGGGATAGTCAGCCCCAGCATTTT. Protein sequence: CASSPTPGDSQPQHF.

At least ten counts were recorded for this clone. The chain has TRBV5-1 and TRBJ2-2; D is perhaps TRBD2 (5 bases). V was clipped by 4 bases and J by 4 bases, with 20 bases between them. Germline CDR1 reads SGHRS; CDR2 reads YFSETQ. CDR3 length equals 17 residues. This chain's CDR3 is CASSPDLDSLVTGELFF. The CDR3 region has the DNA TGCGCCAGCAGCCCGGACTTAGACTCCCTGGTCACCGGGGAGCTGTTTTTT.

The chain joins TRBV27 to TRBJ1-6; 8 nucleotides match TRBD1. This CDR3 is 18 amino acids long. Germline lookup yields CDR1 MNHEY and CDR2 SMNVEV (reference sequence). V shed 3 bases, J shed 10 bases, and the junction held 17 bases outside the gene matches. The CDR3, as DNA: TGTGCCAGCAGTTTTGGACAGGGCGGGGTTTCCGGAAACTCACCCCTCCACTTT. This encodes CASSFGQGGVSGNSPLHF.

The chain employs TRBV6-5 and TRBJ2-3, with 7 bases that match TRBD1. Germline V gene lookup returns CDR1 MNHEY and CDR2 SVGAGI. The CDR3 sequence is 15 residues long. Germline trimming cut 4 bases from V and 3 bases from J; bases unmatched to any gene: 7. The CDR3 DNA reads as TGTGCCAGCAGTTCCCGACAGGGTTGGACAGATACGCAGTATTTT. It yields the protein CASSSRQGWTDTQYF.

The rearrangement joins TRBV18 to TRBJ2-7; D is uncertain. Trimming took 3 bases from V and 6 from J, leaving 15 bases between them. The CDR3 runs to 14 residues. Germline V gene data show CDR1 as KGHSH and CDR2 as LQKENI. The CDR3 loop is CASSPATWGSEQYF. CDR3 DNA sequence: TGTGCCAGCTCACCGGCTACTTGGGGAAGCGAGCAGTACTTC.

This clone was detected only a few times. This chain joins TRBV11-2 and TRBJ2-1; 11 bases agree with TRBD2. CDR3 length equals 16 residues. V was pared by 4 bases and J by 7 bases, with 9 bases of the junction left unmatched. The germline CDR1 and CDR2 sequences are SGHAT and FQNNGV. CDR3 in DNA: TGTGCCAGCAGCTCCCAGACTAGCGGGGTTGGGAATGAGCAGTTCTTC. Residues: CASSSQTSGVGNEQFF.